This TCR beta chain appears in the sequencing data of a study of neurological immune-mediated disorders. The cDNA was generated by 5'RACE with 10-nucleotide random UMIs. Sequencing runs each generated in excess of 180 million TCR-beta sequences derived from 15-18 subjects. TCRdb re-called the 5' RACE reads with MiXCR, one entry per CDR3 protein. The sample lists roughly 80,000 distinct CDR3 sequences, around 10% occurring once. Individuals who volunteered at a blood bank located in Maryland, USA, made up the group of healthy controls. A total of 2 million PBMCs stored at -80 degrees C provided the unsorted libraries. This clonotype was picked up many times. V was pared by 5 bases and J by 0 bases, with 17 bases of the junction left unmatched. The CDR3 consists of 20 residues. Germline-derived CDR1 and CDR2 are SGHRS and YFSETQ.

This TCR derives from a man aged 40-50 years in good health. The sample consisted of PBMCs. The chain combines TRBV5-1 with TRBJ2-3, with TRBD1 matching over 11 bases. The DNA of the CDR3 is TGCGCCAGCAGACACCACCGGGACAGGGGGTTTCAAAGCAGCACAGATACGCAGTATTTT. Its translation: CASRHHRDRGFQSSTDTQYF.